Listed here are 14 T cell receptor beta chains from one sample, sequenced in a study of response to subunit inactivated influenza vaccine. Using its own MiXCR run on the RT-PCR reads, TCRdb lists one record per CDR3 protein. The sample includes almost 600,000 distinct CDR3 sequences, about 14% of them seen just once. Material: PBMCs from blood, obtained 12 days after vaccination. Source of these receptors: a man aged 45-60 years who received an inactivated influenza vaccine.

A few counts support this clonotype. The genes are TRBV20-1 and TRBJ2-5; 8 positions agree with TRBD2. The CDR3 totals 14 residues. Looked up from germline, CDR1 is DFQATT and CDR2 is SNEGSKA (reference sequence). The V gene end was trimmed by 1 base and the J gene end by 5 bases; junction bases not matched to a gene: 6. In nucleotides, the CDR3 is TGCAGTGCTAGAGGTTCGGGAGGGAGTGAGACCCAGTACTTC. Encoded protein: CSARGSGGSETQYF.

The V call is TRBV29-1, the J call TRBJ1-5; D not resolved. The CDR3 length is 13 residues. Germline V lookup: CDR1 SQVTM, CDR2 ANQGSEA. V was trimmed by 2 bases and J by 7 bases, leaving 12 bases between them. The CDR3 spells CSVEIGRNQPQHF. The CDR3 DNA is TGCAGCGTTGAAATAGGAAGAAACCAGCCCCAGCATTTT.

There are a few counts of this clonotype. The V and J genes are TRBV12-3 or TRBV12-4 and TRBJ2-7; D unclear. The V gene lost 3 bases and the J gene lost 7 bases, with 13 bases spanning the gap. CDR3 length: 13 residues. The CDR3 nucleotides read TGTGCCAGCAGTTTTGGGCCAGTGCGGGAGCAGTACTTC. It specifies CASSFGPVREQYF.

This clonotype occurred many times. The rearrangement joins TRBV7-9 to TRBJ2-5; perhaps TRBD2 as D (6 bases). Germline CDR1 and CDR2: SEHNR and FQNEAQ (reference sequence). This CDR3 contains 12 residues. V lost 4 bases, J lost 4 bases, and 7 bases lay in between. This CDR3 is CASSSEGETQYF. The CDR3 DNA follows: TGTGCCAGCAGCTCGGAGGGAGAGACCCAGTACTTC.

This chain links TRBV15 with TRBJ2-1; 9 bases are a match to TRBD2. The V gene's germline CDR1 is LNHNV and CDR2 YYDKDF (reference sequence). The CDR3 covers 15 residues. Trimming cost V 0 bases and J 9 bases; bases outside gene matches: 6. The CDR3 protein is CATSRDIAGVAEQFF. CDR3 nucleotides: TGTGCCACCAGCAGAGATATAGCGGGAGTGGCTGAGCAGTTCTTC.

The chain combines TRBV20-1 with TRBJ2-7; tentative D call: TRBD2 (5 bases). Looked up from germline, CDR1 is DFQATT and CDR2 is SNEGSKA (reference sequence). The CDR3 length is 14 residues. V lost 3 bases and J 3 bases, leaving 15 bases between the germline ends. The CDR3 nucleotides read TGCAGTGCTAGCCAGAGCTTGGGAGTCTACGAGCAGTACTTC. As protein: CSASQSLGVYEQYF.

This clonotype was detected a few times. The genes are TRBV15 and TRBJ2-7; no firm D call. This CDR3 is built from 14 residues. CDR1 and CDR2 from the germline V gene are LNHNV and YYDKDF (reference sequence). V shed 5 bases and J shed 2 bases, with 13 bases lying between them. The chain's CDR3 is CATSQLPEPYEQYF. The CDR3 DNA sequence: TGTGCCACCAGCCAGTTACCTGAACCCTACGAGCAGTACTTC.

This clonotype was counted ten times or more. The genes are TRBV4-1 and TRBJ2-2; weak D call: TRBD1 (6 bases). The V end lost 4 bases, the J end lost 7 bases, and 13 bases lay between the germline ends. Germline CDR1 and CDR2: MGHRA and YSYEKL. CDR3 length equals 14 residues. The CDR3 DNA reads as TGCGCCAGCAGCCCCCATTACAGGGACGGGGAGCTGTTTTTT. This encodes CASSPHYRDGELFF.

This rearrangement joins TRBV20-1 to TRBJ1-4, with 7 bases fitting TRBD1. Germline V gene data show CDR1 as DFQATT and CDR2 as SNEGSKA (reference sequence). The V gene end was trimmed by 1 base and the J gene end by 3 bases; junction bases not matched to a gene: 11. The CDR3 is made up of 17 amino acids. CDR3 DNA sequence: TGCAGTGCTAGAGGACGCCTCCGACAGGGTTCTAATGAAAAACTGTTTTTT. Amino acids: CSARGRLRQGSNEKLFF.

The chain couples TRBV7-9 to TRBJ1-2; D is unresolved. The CDR3 contains 9 residues. Trimming cost V 5 bases and J 10 bases, with 5 bases left between them. Looked up from germline, CDR1 is SEHNR and CDR2 is FQNEAQ (reference sequence). CDR3 coding DNA: TGTGCCAGCAGCCCAGACTACACCTTC. It is translated as CASSPDYTF.

The rearrangement uses TRBV5-5 and TRBJ2-5; D is possibly TRBD1 (6 bases). CDR1 and CDR2 from the germline V gene are SGHKS and YYEKEE (reference sequence). The CDR3 has 16 residues. V was clipped by 3 bases and J by 5 bases, with 20 bases between them. The CDR3 sequence: CASSSPSGQTMETQYF. The CDR3 bases are TGTGCCAGCAGCTCCCCCTCAGGACAGACAATGGAGACCCAGTACTTC.

This clonotype has just a few counts. This chain links TRBV12-3 or TRBV12-4 with TRBJ1-6; D ambiguous. V lost 6 bases and J 7 bases, leaving 13 bases between the germline ends. This CDR3 is 14 amino acids long. The DNA for the CDR3 is TGTGCCAGCAGCTTGCTATCCTTCAATTCACCCCTCCACTTT. Translated: CASSLLSFNSPLHF.

This chain links TRBV28 with TRBJ2-7; D unclear. Germline values: CDR1 MDHEN, CDR2 SYDVKM. V lost 3 bases and J 5 bases, leaving 8 bases between the germline ends. The CDR3 consists of 12 residues. The CDR3 is CASSFPLDEQYF. Here the CDR3 DNA reads TGTGCCAGCAGTTTCCCTTTGGACGAGCAGTACTTC.

This clonotype was counted between two and nine times. The chain joins TRBV28 to TRBJ2-7, with TRBD2 matching over 9 bases. The CDR3 extends over 14 amino acids. With V trimmed by 6 bases and J by 2 bases, 5 bases remained unmatched. The germline CDR1 and CDR2 sequences are MDHEN and SYDVKM. The CDR3 region is CASRRLAEPYEQYF. The CDR3 coding sequence is TGTGCCAGCAGACGACTAGCGGAACCCTACGAGCAGTACTTC.